The 31 T cell receptor beta chains reported below all come from one sample, sequenced in a study of blood T cell repertoires in COVID-19. Some clones are missing from TCRdb's copy, which holds only in-frame ones; the method was immunoSEQ multiplex PCR. The table records a few hundred thousand clones, about 86% of them present only once. The sequencing sample was made of PBMCs or T cells enriched from blood (not recorded which). The receptor set was obtained from a woman aged 40 to 50 with acute COVID-19.

V usage is TRBV6-5 and J usage is TRBJ1-4, with 9 bases lining up with TRBD1. The V segment lost 6 bases and the J segment 8 bases; nucleotides outside the gene matches: 10. This CDR3 has 15 amino acids. In germline, CDR1 is MNHEY, CDR2 SVGAGI. The CDR3 region has the DNA TGTGCCAGCAGCCCCGGACAGGGGAATTGGGAAAAACTGTTTTTT. The encoded protein is CASSPGQGNWEKLFF.

The chain combines TRBV28 with TRBJ2-7; D gene uncertain. The CDR3 covers 13 residues. In germline, CDR1 is MDHEN, CDR2 SYDVKM. V lost 2 bases, J lost 7 bases, and 12 bases lay in between. The CDR3 is CASSLITDEEQYF. CDR3 sequence (DNA): TGTGCCAGCAGTTTAATCACAGATGAGGAGCAGTACTTC.

The chain couples TRBV28 to TRBJ2-4, with 9 bases matching TRBD1. This CDR3 has 16 residues. CDR1 and CDR2 from the germline V gene are MDHEN and SYDVKM. V was clipped by 5 bases and J by 9 bases; unmatched bases: 14. For the CDR3, the DNA is TGTGCCAGCAGTACATCGGGACAGGGACAGCGAGGCATTCAGTACTTC. This codes for CASSTSGQGQRGIQYF. The full variable domain, completed using reference TRBV28 and TRBJ2-4, is DVKVTQSSRYLVKRTGEKVFLECVQDMDHENMFWYRQDPGLGLRLIYFSYDVKMKEKGDIPEGYSVSREKKERFSLILESASTNQTSMYLCASSTSGQGQRGIQYFGAGTRLSVL.

The rearrangement joins TRBV11-2 to TRBJ2-7, with D perhaps TRBD1 (5 bases). Germline-derived CDR1 and CDR2 are SGHAT and FQNNGV. V was pared by 3 bases and J by 3 bases, with 12 bases between. The CDR3 loop spans 14 amino acids. The CDR3 DNA is TGTGCCAGCAGCTTCAGACAGTCGGGCTACGAGCAGTACTTC. It codes for CASSFRQSGYEQYF.

The chain combines TRBV10-2 with TRBJ2-7, with 7 bases aligning to TRBD1. The V segment lost 6 bases and the J segment 2 bases; nucleotides outside the gene matches: 22. CDR1 and CDR2 from the germline V gene are WSHSY and SAAADI. This CDR3 spans 19 amino acids. The CDR3 sequence is CASSDRGQGVRLYAYEQYF. The DNA for the CDR3 is TGCGCCAGCAGCGACAGAGGGCAGGGGGTCAGGTTATATGCCTACGAGCAGTACTTC.

This sequence joins TRBV29-1 and TRBJ2-7; the match to TRBD2 covers 9 bases. The trim removed 0 bases at V and 1 base at J, leaving 13 bases unmatched. Germline loops: CDR1 SQVTM, CDR2 ANQGSEA. The CDR3 sequence is 18 residues long. The CDR3 DNA is TGCAGCGTTGAAGATTATAATCCCGGTAGCGGGAGATCCTACGAGCAGTACTTC. This gives the protein CSVEDYNPGSGRSYEQYF.

The chain has TRBV11-3 and TRBJ2-5; maybe TRBD2 (5 bases). This CDR3 has 14 residues. The germline V and J ends were trimmed by 0 bases and 5 bases, with 10 bases remaining between them. Germline-derived CDR1 and CDR2 are SGHNT and YENEEA. The CDR3 DNA reads TGTGCCAGCAGCTTAGATAGGAGAGGGGAGACCCAGTACTTC. Protein sequence: CASSLDRRGETQYF.

This clone was recorded once. V gene TRBV3-1 (or the pseudogene TRBV3-2) combines with J gene TRBJ2-4; 7 nucleotides agree with TRBD2. V shed 1 base, J shed 2 bases, and the junction held 2 bases outside the gene matches. The CDR3 runs 15 residues. Germline V gene data show CDR1 as LGHDT and CDR2 as YNNKEL (reference sequence). CDR3 protein: CASSQGGGTKNIQYF. CDR3 bases: TGTGCCAGCAGCCAAGGGGGGGGGACCAAAAACATTCAGTACTTC.

The rearrangement links TRBV30 to TRBJ2-3; tentatively, D is TRBD2 (6 bases). V was pared by 3 bases and J by 2 bases, with 9 bases between. The CDR3 is made up of 13 amino acids. Germline values: CDR1 GTSNPN, CDR2 SVGIG (reference sequence). As DNA, the CDR3 is TGTGCCTGGAGGGCGGGAAACACAGATACGCAGTATTTT. Protein sequence: CAWRAGNTDTQYF.

This clone has just a few counts. The V gene is TRBV7-9, the J gene TRBJ2-1; 11 positions agree with TRBD2. Losses at the gene ends were 5 bases for V and 10 bases for J; bases not matched to a gene: 10. Germline values: CDR1 SEHNR, CDR2 FQNEAQ (reference sequence). CDR3 size: 15 residues. CDR3 DNA sequence: TGTGCCAGCAGCCCGACTAGCGGGACCTACCGGGAGCAGTTCTTC. It yields the protein CASSPTSGTYREQFF. Variable domain in full (rest from reference TRBV7-9 and TRBJ2-1): DTGVSQNPRHKITKRGQNVTFRCDPISEHNRLYWYRQTLGQGPEFLTYFQNEAQLEKSRLLSDRFSAERPKGSFSTLEIQRTEQGDSAMYLCASSPTSGTYREQFFGPGTRLTVL.

The rearrangement joins TRBV15 to TRBJ2-7; 7 bases match TRBD1. From germline, CDR1 is LNHNV and CDR2 YYDKDF (reference sequence). The CDR3 loop spans 15 amino acids. Trimming at V came to 0 bases and at J to 0 bases, leaving 2 bases not matched to a gene. CDR3 nucleotides: TGTGCCACCAGCAGAGAATGGGACAGCTCCTACGAGCAGTACTTC. It encodes CATSREWDSSYEQYF. The full variable domain, completed using reference TRBV15 and TRBJ2-7, is DAMVIQNPRYQVTQFGKPVTLSCSQTLNHNVMYWYQQKSSQAPKLLFHYYDKDFNNEADTPDNFQSRRPNTSFCFLDIRSPGLGDTAMYLCATSREWDSSYEQYFGPGTRLTVT.

The V call is TRBV7-2, the J call TRBJ1-4; 8 bases are shared with TRBD1. The junction had 6 bases not matched to a gene; V was cut back by 4 bases and J by 8 bases. Germline V gene sequence: CDR1 SGHTA, CDR2 FQGNSA. This CDR3 comprises 14 residues. This CDR3 reads CASSSGQGREKLFF. CDR3 bases: TGTGCCAGCAGCTCCGGACAGGGTCGGGAAAAACTGTTTTTT. Drawing the rest from reference TRBV7-2 and TRBJ1-4, the complete variable domain is GAGVSQSPSNKVTEKGKDVELRCDPISGHTALYWYRQSLGQGLEFLIYFQGNSAPDKSGLPSDRFSAERTGGSVSTLTIQRTQQEDSAVYLCASSSGQGREKLFFGSGTQLSVL.

The rearrangement uses TRBV6-2 or TRBV6-3 and TRBJ1-1; TRBD1 matches 8 bases. The V and J ends lost 2 bases and 1 base, in that order; junction bases with no gene match: 6. The CDR3 is 16 amino acids. Germline-derived CDR1 and CDR2 are MNHEY and SVGEGT. The CDR3 is CASSYHPGTGNTEAFF. The CDR3 region has the DNA TGTGCCAGCAGTTACCACCCTGGGACAGGGAACACTGAAGCTTTCTTT.

Here the CDR3 reads CASSVGRGTTYNEQFF. For the CDR3, the DNA is TGTGCCAGCAGCGTTGGTAGGGGAACGACCTACAATGAGCAGTTCTTC. This chain joins TRBV9 and TRBJ2-1; a weak D match, TRBD1 (5 bases). Germline values: CDR1 SGDLS, CDR2 YYNGEE. The CDR3 contains 16 residues. V was shortened by 2 bases and J by 2 bases, with 14 bases between the two germline ends.

The V call is TRBV11-3, the J call TRBJ2-1; D might be TRBD1 (5 bases). The CDR3 contains 15 residues. The ends were cut back, 2 bases at V and 3 bases at J, with 11 bases in the middle. Looked up from germline, CDR1 is SGHNT and CDR2 is YENEEA. CDR3 in amino acids: CASSLRQGGYNEQFF. The CDR3 coding sequence is TGTGCCAGCAGCTTACGGCAGGGCGGCTACAATGAGCAGTTCTTC.

This chain connects TRBV10-3 to TRBJ2-7, with D hard to call. Germline V gene lookup returns CDR1 ENHRY and CDR2 SYGVKD. V lost 0 bases, J lost 7 bases, and 7 bases lay in between. The CDR3 spans 12 residues. CDR3 in amino acids: CAISESEWEQYF. The DNA of the CDR3 is TGTGCCATCAGTGAGTCGGAGTGGGAGCAGTACTTC.

The rearrangement uses TRBV28 and TRBJ2-7, with TRBD2 matching 7 bases. This CDR3 contains 17 residues. V was clipped by 6 bases and J by 2 bases; unmatched bases: 16. Per the germline V gene, CDR1 is MDHEN and CDR2 is SYDVKM. The CDR3 coding sequence is TGTGCCAGCAGCCCGGGAGGTGCAGGGCGGAACGCCTACGAGCAGTACTTC. As protein: CASSPGGAGRNAYEQYF.

The rearrangement uses TRBV28 and TRBJ1-3, with 8 bases that match TRBD1. The ends lost 10 bases at V and 0 bases at J; junction bases unmatched: 14. In germline, CDR1 is MDHEN, CDR2 SYDVKM. This CDR3 has 17 residues. The CDR3 region has the DNA TGTGCCACAACAAAAACCGGGACAGGACACTCTGGAAACACCATATATTTT. Its translation is CATTKTGTGHSGNTIYF.

The V and J genes are TRBV7-3 and TRBJ2-1; 15 bases match TRBD2. V trimming: 5 bases; J trimming: 7 bases; junction bases outside the gene matches: 9. Germline assignment: CDR1 SGHTA and CDR2 FQGTGA. The CDR3 covers 17 residues. CDR3 DNA sequence: TGTGCCAGCAGCACGGGACTAGCGGGAGGCCCCCGGAATGAGCAGTTCTTC. Translating gives CASSTGLAGGPRNEQFF.

The chain employs TRBV15 and TRBJ2-1, with D uncertain. Germline assignment: CDR1 LNHNV and CDR2 YYDKDF (reference sequence). Trimming cost V 1 base and J 2 bases, with 9 bases left between them. The CDR3 is made up of 15 amino acids. As DNA, the CDR3 is TGTGCCACCAGCAGAGGGCGACTTACCTACAATGAGCAGTTCTTC. Translating it yields CATSRGRLTYNEQFF.

The CDR3 here is CASRRDRGKGYTF. The DNA for the CDR3 is TGTGCCAGCAGACGGGACAGGGGGAAAGGCTACACCTTC. The chain joins TRBV28 to TRBJ1-2; TRBD1 agrees at 11 bases. The germline gives CDR1 MDHEN, CDR2 SYDVKM. This CDR3 spans 13 amino acids. The junction had 5 bases not matched to a gene; V was cut back by 6 bases and J by 8 bases.

This sequence joins TRBV28 and TRBJ1-1, with no clear D. Germline V gives CDR1 MDHEN, CDR2 SYDVKM. V gave up 6 bases and J gave up 7 bases, with 15 bases separating them. The CDR3 extends over 13 amino acids. CDR3 DNA sequence: TGTGCCAGCAGCAACGGAGTTCCGGGTGAAGCTTTCTTT. Translation gives CASSNGVPGEAFF.

The chain carries TRBV2 and TRBJ1-1; no reliable D call. The CDR3 has 15 amino acids. Deletions cut 5 bases from V and 6 bases from J, with 19 bases between. Germline CDR1 SNHLY, CDR2 FYNNEI. The CDR3 region is CASSIRTWEGPEAFF. CDR3 nucleotides: TGTGCCAGCAGTATACGGACTTGGGAGGGTCCTGAAGCTTTCTTT.

V and J are TRBV6-5 and TRBJ1-3, with TRBD1 as a possible D gene (6 bases). V was pared by 6 bases and J by 2 bases, with 11 bases between. The CDR3 length is 14 residues. CDR1 is MNHEY, CDR2 SVGAGI, per germline. Here the CDR3 DNA reads TGTGCCAGCAGGGAGACAGGTCCTGGAAACACCATATATTTT. Its protein is CASRETGPGNTIYF.

The genes are TRBV14 and TRBJ1-6, with D maybe TRBD1 (6 bases). The germline gives CDR1 SGHDN, CDR2 FVKESK. Trimming cost V 5 bases and J 5 bases, with 16 bases left between them. This CDR3 has 16 residues. The CDR3 sequence: CASSKQGNINNSPLHF. DNA for the CDR3: TGTGCCAGCAGCAAGCAGGGGAACATCAATAATTCACCCCTCCACTTT.

The chain couples TRBV19 to TRBJ2-7; 8 positions agree with TRBD2. Trimming took 3 bases from V and 4 from J; bases not matched to a gene: 14. CDR1 is LNHDA and CDR2 is SQIVND in the germline V gene (reference sequence). This CDR3 is built from 17 residues. The CDR3 region is CASSMDRIAGGGYEQYF. The CDR3 DNA is TGTGCCAGTAGTATGGATCGGATTGCGGGAGGCGGGTACGAGCAGTACTTC.

The genes are TRBV4-1 and TRBJ1-5; a weak D match, TRBD1 (5 bases). The V end lost 4 bases, the J end lost 4 bases, and 17 bases lay between the germline ends. CDR1 and CDR2 from the germline V gene are MGHRA and YSYEKL. The CDR3 is made up of 16 amino acids. CDR3 sequence (DNA): TGCGCCAGCAGCCCTAGGACCGACAGCGGGAATCAGCCCCAGCATTTT. Translated, it gives CASSPRTDSGNQPQHF.

In nucleotides, the CDR3 is TGTGCCAGCAGGCGACTAGCGGGAGAAACAGATACGCAGTATTTT. This encodes CASRRLAGETDTQYF. The V gene is TRBV6-4, the J gene TRBJ2-3; 12 bases fit TRBD2. Trimming removed 6 bases from V and 3 bases from J; junction bases left unmatched: 4. This CDR3 is 15 amino acids long. In germline, CDR1 is MRHNA, CDR2 SNTAGT.

The chain has TRBV9 and TRBJ2-3; D ambiguous. Germline V gene data show CDR1 as SGDLS and CDR2 as YYNGEE. The CDR3 is 14 amino acids. Trimming shortened V by 2 bases and J by 0 bases, and 7 bases separated the two germline ends. DNA for the CDR3: TGTGCCAGCAGCGTTCGCCTAAGCACAGATACGCAGTATTTT. This codes for CASSVRLSTDTQYF.

The chain recombines TRBV6-5 with TRBJ2-1, with D possibly being TRBD2 (6 bases). The CDR3 runs 13 residues. The germline V gene encodes CDR1 MNHEY and CDR2 SVGAGI. Trimming stripped 8 bases from V and 10 bases from J, with 18 bases between. This chain's CDR3 is CASGRDPEGEQFF. The CDR3 DNA reads TGTGCCAGCGGGCGGGACCCCGAAGGGGAGCAGTTCTTC.

V is TRBV28 and J is TRBJ1-5; no clear D gene. Germline V gene data show CDR1 as MDHEN and CDR2 as SYDVKM. V lost 3 bases to trimming and J lost 2 bases, with 14 bases between them. CDR3 length: 16 residues. In DNA, the CDR3 is TGTGCCAGCAGTTTCGGGGTTCGGGGTGGCAATCAGCCCCAGCATTTT. It yields the protein CASSFGVRGGNQPQHF.